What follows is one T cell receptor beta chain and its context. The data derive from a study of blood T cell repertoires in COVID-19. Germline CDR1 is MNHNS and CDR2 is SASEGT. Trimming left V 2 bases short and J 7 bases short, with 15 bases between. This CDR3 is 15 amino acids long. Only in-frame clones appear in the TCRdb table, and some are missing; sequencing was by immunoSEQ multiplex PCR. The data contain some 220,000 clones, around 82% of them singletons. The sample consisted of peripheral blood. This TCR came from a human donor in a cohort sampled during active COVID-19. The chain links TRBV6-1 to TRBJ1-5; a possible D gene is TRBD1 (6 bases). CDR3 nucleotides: TGTGCCAGCAGTGAATACGGCAGGGGTGGACAGCCCCAGCATTTT. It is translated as CASSEYGRGGQPQHF.